The entry below gives a single T cell receptor beta chain sequence along with its context. Its antigen is not yet known. No base qualities exist here, and no much larger clone lies one base off it. The data belong to a study of blood T cell repertoires in COVID-19 (dated by TCRdb to the early 2020s). With regard to the full study: Samples from collaborators originated in the United States, Italy and Spain and spanned both the acute and convalescent phases of COVID-19. The prospective study material was composed of cDNA or gDNA derived from T cells, B-cell-depleted T cells, or PBMCs. Deeply sampled blood TCRbeta repertoires from subjects exposed to, actively infected with, or recovered from COVID-19 were included in the dataset. The repertoires were released in a freely available public database meant as a resource for research on the immune response to SARS-CoV-2. The samples were drawn from the first 160 participants of the ongoing ImmuneRACE study and from 1,254 subjects provided by 6 global collaborators. Sample metadata almost always included a de-identified subject ID, COVID-19 status, age in years and sex. Where HLA class I and class II types were available, the types were taken from metadata supplied by the sample provider, not from assay-based typing. What the research found in general, with its limitations: Clinical and demographic metadata were provided uncurated, with the amount varying by source and participant.

CDR1 is given as SGHRS and CDR2 as YFSETQ, both from the germline V gene. The CDR3, from cysteine to phenylalanine, totals 15 residues. Kept here is only the CDR3 DNA, which spans 45 bases and is read in frame from base 1. The trim is 1 base for V and 5 bases for J, with a gap of 14 bases between the germline ends. TCRbeta CDR3 regions were amplified from genomic DNA by means of the immunoSEQ Assay, a bias-controlled multiplex PCR. On the study's bioinformatics: The number of nucleated cells in each sample was estimated from the amplification of reference gene primers within the assay. To quantify the absolute abundance of each unique TCRbeta CDR3 rearrangement, sequence reads were collapsed and filtered. Productive Simpson clonality was computed per sample as the square root of Simpson's diversity index over productive rearrangements. Imported from immuneACCESS, the table was reduced by TCRdb to in-frame sequences with V and J called. These copies leave out some clones; in studies compared against another copy, an unresolved V gene accounts for under half, and the cause of the remainder is not known. V, J and clone size are taken as reported in that table, and D and trimming were inferred from the DNA itself. The sample table shows roughly 340,000 clones, and roughly 90% are seen once. About 2.9% of the sample belongs to the ten largest clones.

One collaborating source in Seattle enrolled patients during active infection and followed them longitudinally through the course of disease. Collaborating institutions collected whole blood in K2EDTA tubes following their own protocols. For TCRbeta analysis, collaborators shipped samples in one of three forms: frozen whole blood, isolated PBMCs, or DNA extracted from either of those sample types. The sequence links TRBV5-1 to TRBJ2-3; TRBD2 is a weak D gene call, 5 bases matching. Sequences were obtained from peripheral blood. The sequence was obtained from a woman in her thirties with COVID-19, enrolled during active disease. The CDR3 region has the sequence CASSLTASKRDTQYF. Here is the DNA: TGCGCCAGCAGCTTGACAGCTAGCAAAAGAGATACGCAGTATTTT.